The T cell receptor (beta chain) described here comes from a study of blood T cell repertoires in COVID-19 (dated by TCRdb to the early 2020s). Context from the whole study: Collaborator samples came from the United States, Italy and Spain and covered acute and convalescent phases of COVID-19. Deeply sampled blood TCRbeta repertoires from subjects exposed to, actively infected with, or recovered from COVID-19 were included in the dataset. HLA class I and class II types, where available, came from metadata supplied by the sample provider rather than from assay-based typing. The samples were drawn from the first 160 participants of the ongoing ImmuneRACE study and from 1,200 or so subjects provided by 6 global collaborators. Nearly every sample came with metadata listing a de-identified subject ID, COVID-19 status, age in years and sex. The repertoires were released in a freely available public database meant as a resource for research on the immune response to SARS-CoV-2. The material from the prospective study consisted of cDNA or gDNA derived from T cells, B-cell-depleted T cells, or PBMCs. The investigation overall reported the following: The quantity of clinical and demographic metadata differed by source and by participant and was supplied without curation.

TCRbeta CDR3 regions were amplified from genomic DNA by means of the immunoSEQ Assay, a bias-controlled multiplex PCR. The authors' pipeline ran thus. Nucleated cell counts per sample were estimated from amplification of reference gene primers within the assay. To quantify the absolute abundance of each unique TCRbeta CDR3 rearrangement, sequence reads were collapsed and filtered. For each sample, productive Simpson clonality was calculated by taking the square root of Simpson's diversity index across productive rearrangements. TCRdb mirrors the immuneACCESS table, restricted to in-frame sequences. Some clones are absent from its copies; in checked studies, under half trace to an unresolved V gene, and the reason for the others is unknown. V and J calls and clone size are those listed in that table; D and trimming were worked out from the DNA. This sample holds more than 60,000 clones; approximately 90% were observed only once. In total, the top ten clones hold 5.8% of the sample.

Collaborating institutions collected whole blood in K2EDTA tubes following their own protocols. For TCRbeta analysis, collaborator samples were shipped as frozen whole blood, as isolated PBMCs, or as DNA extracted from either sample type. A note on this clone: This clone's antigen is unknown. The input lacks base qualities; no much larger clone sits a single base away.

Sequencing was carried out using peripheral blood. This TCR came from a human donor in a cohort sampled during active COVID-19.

In nucleotide form, the sequence is TGTGCCAGCAGCGGAAAGGACAGGGGGGTTGGCTACACCTTC. This sequence encodes CASSGKDRGVGYTF. Rearrangement joined TRBV7-9 to TRBJ1-2; 10 nucleotides in the junction match TRBD1. The CDR3, from cysteine to phenylalanine, totals 14 residues. Solely the CDR3 DNA is kept, with 42 bases framed from the first base. The germline V gene (reference sequence) yields SEHNR for CDR1 and FQNEAQ for CDR2. Compared with germline, V lacks 5 bases and J lacks 7 bases; bases without a gene match: 7.